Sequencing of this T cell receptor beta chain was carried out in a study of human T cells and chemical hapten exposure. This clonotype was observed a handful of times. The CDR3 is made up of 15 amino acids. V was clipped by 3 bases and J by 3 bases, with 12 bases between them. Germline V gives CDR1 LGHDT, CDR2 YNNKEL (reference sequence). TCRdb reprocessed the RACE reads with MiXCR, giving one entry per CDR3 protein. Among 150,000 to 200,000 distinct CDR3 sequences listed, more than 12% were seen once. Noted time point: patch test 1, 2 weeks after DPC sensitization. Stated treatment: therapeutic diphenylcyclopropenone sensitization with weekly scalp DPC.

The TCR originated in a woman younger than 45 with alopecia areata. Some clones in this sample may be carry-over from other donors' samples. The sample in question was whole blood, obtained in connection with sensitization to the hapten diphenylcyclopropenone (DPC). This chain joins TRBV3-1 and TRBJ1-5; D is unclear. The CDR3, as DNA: TGTGCCAGCAGCCACGCTCCCACAGTCAATCAGCCCCAGCATTTT. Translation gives CASSHAPTVNQPQHF.